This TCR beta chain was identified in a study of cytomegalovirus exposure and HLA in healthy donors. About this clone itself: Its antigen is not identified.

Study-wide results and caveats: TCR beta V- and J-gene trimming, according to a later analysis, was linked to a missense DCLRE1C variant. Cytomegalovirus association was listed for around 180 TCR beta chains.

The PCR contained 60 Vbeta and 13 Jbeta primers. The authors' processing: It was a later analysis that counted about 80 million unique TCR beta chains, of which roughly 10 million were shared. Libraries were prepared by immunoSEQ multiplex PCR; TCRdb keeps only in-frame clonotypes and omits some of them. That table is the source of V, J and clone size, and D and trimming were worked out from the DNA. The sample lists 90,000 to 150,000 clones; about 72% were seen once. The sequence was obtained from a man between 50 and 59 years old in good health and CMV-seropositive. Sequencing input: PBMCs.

CDR3 in DNA: TGTGCCAGCAGTGCCTCTGCCGGACAGCAGCATTTT. Protein product: CASSASAGQQHF. This chain uses TRBV25-1 with TRBJ1-5; perhaps TRBD1 as D (6 bases). The CDR3 has 12 amino acids. Germline CDR1 MGHDK, CDR2 SYGVNS. Trimming left V 4 bases short and J 13 bases short, with 14 bases between.